The 23 T cell receptor beta chains below come from one sample, sequenced in a study of cytomegalovirus exposure and HLA in healthy donors. 13 Jbeta primers and 60 Vbeta primers were used for the PCR. Using immunoSEQ multiplex PCR, the repertoire was profiled, and TCRdb retains in-frame clones only, with some absent. The repertoire holds just over 150,000 clones, approximately 84% seen once, with more than 2% in the top ten. Sequencing used PBMCs. Receptor source: a man younger than 35 in good health and CMV-seropositive.

The V gene is TRBV19, the J gene TRBJ1-2; the match to TRBD1 covers 7 bases. V dropped 9 bases and J dropped 0; count of bases not matched to a gene: 10. This CDR3 is built from 15 residues. Germline V gene lookup returns CDR1 LNHDA and CDR2 SQIVND (reference sequence). The DNA for the CDR3 is TGTGCCAGCCAAAAACACAGGGGCTCTAACTATGGCTACACCTTC. As protein: CASQKHRGSNYGYTF. The variable domain in full, completed from reference TRBV19 and TRBJ1-2, reads DGGITQSPKYLFRKEGQNVTLSCEQNLNHDAMYWYRQDPGQGLRLIYYSQIVNDFQKGDIAEGYSVSREKKESFPLTVTSAQKNPTAFYLCASQKHRGSNYGYTFGSGTRLTVV.

This clone was seen a few times. The chain has TRBV5-6 and TRBJ1-2; D is unclear. The V gene lost 6 bases and the J gene lost 5 bases, with 11 bases spanning the gap. This CDR3 is built from 12 residues. CDR1 is SGHDT, CDR2 YYEEEE, per germline. The CDR3 DNA is TGTGCCAGCAACTCTGACACGTATGGCTACACCTTC. This translates into CASNSDTYGYTF.

This chain links TRBV11-3 with TRBJ1-2; 7 bases agree with TRBD1. CDR1 is SGHNT and CDR2 is YENEEA in the germline V gene. The V gene end was trimmed by 5 bases and the J gene end by 4 bases; junction bases not matched to a gene: 4. The CDR3 spans 13 residues. The CDR3 loop is CASSTDRAYGYTF. CDR3 in DNA: TGTGCCAGCAGCACCGACAGGGCCTATGGCTACACCTTC.

The V call is TRBV7-9, the J call TRBJ2-7; maybe TRBD1 (6 bases). Germline CDR1 is SEHNR and CDR2 is FQNEAQ (reference sequence). Trimming stripped 0 bases from V and 11 bases from J, with 11 bases between. CDR3 size: 12 residues. CDR3 amino acids: CASSLATGQKYF. CDR3 nucleotide sequence: TGTGCCAGCAGCTTAGCGACAGGTCAGAAGTACTTC.

The table lists this clone with a count of one. The chain employs TRBV7-2 and TRBJ1-4; 9 bases match TRBD1. Germline assignment: CDR1 SGHTA and CDR2 FQGNSA. The CDR3 extends over 15 amino acids. The V gene end was trimmed by 4 bases and the J gene end by 11 bases; junction bases not matched to a gene: 11. As DNA, the CDR3 is TGTGCCAGCAGCTCCCGTCCCGGGACAGGGAGGAAACTGTTTTTT. Translating it yields CASSSRPGTGRKLFF.

J is TRBJ1-6 and V is TRBV7-8; D gene unclear. V was cut by 0 bases and J by 6 bases, with 6 bases left in between. The germline CDR1 and CDR2 sequences are SGHVS and FQNEAQ. The CDR3 totals 14 residues. The CDR3 loop is CASSLAQSNSPLHF. The CDR3 DNA follows: TGTGCCAGCAGCTTAGCACAGTCTAATTCACCCCTCCACTTT. The full variable domain, completed using reference TRBV7-8 and TRBJ1-6, is GAGVSQSPRYKVAKRGQDVALRCDPISGHVSLFWYQQALGQGPEFLTYFQNEAQLDKSGLPSDRFFAERPEGSVSTLKIQRTQQEDSAVYLCASSLAQSNSPLHFGNGTRLTVT.

The chain employs TRBV18 and TRBJ1-5; weak D call: TRBD1 (5 bases). Germline-derived CDR1 and CDR2 are KGHSH and LQKENI. V lost 3 bases to trimming and J lost 8 bases, with 14 bases between them. This CDR3 is built from 14 residues. CDR3 sequence reads: CASSPQRAGEPQHF. The CDR3 DNA sequence: TGTGCCAGCTCACCCCAGCGGGCGGGGGAGCCCCAGCATTTT.

This clone was counted a few times. This chain uses TRBV29-1 with TRBJ2-7, with D maybe TRBD1 (6 bases). Trimming pared 4 bases from V and 1 base from J, leaving 8 bases between. CDR1 is SQVTM, CDR2 ANQGSEA, per germline. This CDR3 has 12 residues. CDR3 coding DNA: TGCAGCGTTGGGACAGCATCCTACGAGCAGTACTTC. Its translation: CSVGTASYEQYF.

The chain is built from TRBV10-3 and TRBJ2-3, with 11 bases aligning to TRBD2. CDR3 size: 17 residues. V dropped 0 bases and J dropped 4; count of bases not matched to a gene: 6. CDR1 and CDR2 (germline): ENHRY, SYGVKD. The CDR3 is CAISESILAGGSDTQYF. The CDR3 coding sequence is TGTGCCATCAGTGAGTCTATTCTAGCGGGGGGCTCAGATACGCAGTATTTT.

This clone showed up just a few times. The V and J genes are TRBV27 and TRBJ2-7; the D is unclear. The CDR3 loop spans 13 amino acids. Germline V gives CDR1 MNHEY, CDR2 SMNVEV (reference sequence). The V gene lost 3 bases and the J gene lost 0 bases, with 6 bases spanning the gap. The CDR3 spells CASSFAVSYEQYF. DNA of the CDR3: TGTGCCAGCAGTTTCGCGGTCTCCTACGAGCAGTACTTC.

The chain couples TRBV27 to TRBJ1-4; D is undetermined. The V gene lost 3 bases and the J gene lost 0 bases, with 8 bases spanning the gap. The CDR3 runs 15 residues. From germline, CDR1 is MNHEY and CDR2 SMNVEV (reference sequence). The CDR3 DNA reads TGTGCCAGCAGTTTCCTCTCGGCAACTAATGAAAAACTGTTTTTT. Its protein product is CASSFLSATNEKLFF.

This clone was counted once. V and J are TRBV7-2 and TRBJ1-5, with 9 bases that match TRBD1. With 4 bases clipped from V and 4 bases from J, the junction kept 5 bases outside the gene matches. The germline V gene encodes CDR1 SGHTA and CDR2 FQGNSA. There are 15 residues in the CDR3. CDR3 amino acids: CASSYSGQGNQPQHF. Here the CDR3 DNA reads TGTGCCAGCAGCTACTCGGGACAGGGAAATCAGCCCCAGCATTTT.

The table lists this clone with a count of one. V usage is TRBV9 and J usage is TRBJ2-3, with D possibly TRBD2 on 6 matching bases. V was pared by 0 bases and J by 4 bases, with 9 bases between. This CDR3 comprises 14 residues. Per the germline V gene, CDR1 is SGDLS and CDR2 is YYNGEE. Here the CDR3 DNA reads TGTGCCAGCAGCGTAGGCGGGAATCCAGATACGCAGTATTTT. Translation gives CASSVGGNPDTQYF.

The chain is built from TRBV6-6 and TRBJ1-1; 10 nucleotides agree with TRBD1. CDR3 length: 15 residues. Germline lookup yields CDR1 MNHNY and CDR2 SVGAGI (reference sequence). The V segment lost 4 bases and the J segment 0 bases; nucleotides outside the gene matches: 2. The CDR3 loop reads CASSLTGGLNTEAFF. CDR3 nucleotides: TGTGCCAGCAGTTTGACAGGGGGCCTGAACACTGAAGCTTTCTTT.

J is TRBJ1-2 and V is TRBV4-2, with 11 bases aligning to TRBD1. With 0 bases clipped from V and 4 bases from J, the junction kept 4 bases outside the gene matches. There are 16 residues in the CDR3. Germline CDR1 LGHNA, CDR2 YNFKEQ. The CDR3 sequence: CASSQDMGQGVYGYTF. CDR3 nucleotide sequence: TGTGCCAGCAGCCAAGATATGGGACAGGGGGTCTATGGCTACACCTTC.

The CDR3 DNA is TGCGCCAGCAGCAGGTCGGGAGAATACGAGCAGTACTTC. Translated, it gives CASSRSGEYEQYF. The chain links TRBV5-1 to TRBJ2-7; D may be TRBD2 (6 bases). The germline V gene has CDR1 SGHRS and CDR2 YFSETQ. The CDR3 contains 13 residues. Trimming removed 4 bases from V and 4 bases from J, with 12 bases in between.

The gene calls are TRBV4-2 and TRBJ1-5; D call uncertain. The CDR3 spans 17 residues. Trimming left V 0 bases short and J 3 bases short, with 15 bases between. Germline CDR1 and CDR2: LGHNA and YNFKEQ. CDR3 amino acids: CASSQDTQLDLNQPQHF. CDR3 sequence (DNA): TGTGCCAGCAGCCAAGATACCCAGCTAGACCTCAATCAGCCCCAGCATTTT.

The V and J genes are TRBV27 and TRBJ2-7, with TRBD2 as a possible D gene (5 bases). V shed 6 bases and J shed 2 bases, with 11 bases lying between them. Germline-derived CDR1 and CDR2 are MNHEY and SMNVEV (reference sequence). The CDR3 length is 13 residues. In DNA form, the CDR3 reads TGTGCCAGCAGCCGGGATCCAACCTACGAGCAGTACTTC. This gives the protein CASSRDPTYEQYF.

V usage is TRBV5-1 and J usage is TRBJ2-2; D is perhaps TRBD1 (5 bases). V was cut by 4 bases and J by 4 bases, with 14 bases left in between. There are 15 residues in the CDR3. CDR1 is SGHRS and CDR2 is YFSETQ in the germline V gene. CDR3 bases: TGCGCCAGCAGCCCTAGGGGATATGCCACCGGGGAGCTGTTTTTT. This sequence encodes CASSPRGYATGELFF.

This clone was recorded once. The chain employs TRBV5-1 and TRBJ2-5; possible D gene TRBD2, 7 bases. V dropped 0 bases and J dropped 5 bases, with 14 bases sitting between them. Germline V lookup: CDR1 SGHRS, CDR2 YFSETQ. This CDR3 has 15 residues. The CDR3 reads CASSLEGGAYETQYF. The CDR3 nucleotides are TGCGCCAGCAGCTTGGAAGGGGGGGCGTACGAGACCCAGTACTTC. Full variable domain (missing parts from reference TRBV5-1 and TRBJ2-5): KAGVTQTPRYLIKTRGQQVTLSCSPISGHRSVSWYQQTPGQGLQFLFEYFSETQRNKGNFPGRFSGRQFSNSRSEMNVSTLELGDSALYLCASSLEGGAYETQYFGPGTRLLVL.

This chain connects TRBV7-9 to TRBJ2-3; D not certain. The CDR3 totals 10 residues. The V gene's germline CDR1 is SEHNR and CDR2 FQNEAQ (reference sequence). Trimming took 10 bases from V and 2 from J, leaving 4 bases between them. CDR3 region: CAISTDTQYF. The CDR3 nucleotides read TGTGCCATCTCCACAGATACGCAGTATTTT.

The chain employs TRBV6-6 and TRBJ2-5; 12 nucleotides line up with TRBD2. Germline trimming cut 7 bases from V and 4 bases from J; bases unmatched to any gene: 4. There are 14 residues in the CDR3. Germline assignment: CDR1 MNHNY and CDR2 SVGAGI (reference sequence). The CDR3: CASTPSGGGETQYF. CDR3 nucleotide sequence: TGTGCCAGCACCCCTAGCGGGGGGGGAGAGACCCAGTACTTC.

This chain uses TRBV18 with TRBJ2-4; 8 bases are shared with TRBD1. The CDR3 is 20 residues long. Trimming at V came to 5 bases and at J to 0 bases, leaving 18 bases not matched to a gene. CDR1 and CDR2 (germline): KGHSH, LQKENI. The CDR3 loop reads CASSSFSGQAISVAKNIQYF. CDR3 sequence (DNA): TGTGCCAGCTCATCGTTCTCGGGACAGGCGATTTCGGTAGCCAAAAACATTCAGTACTTC.